Following are 18 T cell receptor beta chains from one sample sequenced in a study of vaccination effects on CD4 cells after COVID-19. These receptors' antigens are unknown. After expansion with viral peptide pools in the ViraFEST assay, antigen-specific CD4+ T cells were sequenced. The authors isolated CD4+ T cells after more than eight days of culture. The cohort was immunized with two doses of either the BNT162b2 or mRNA-1273 vaccine. Clones were sequenced by immunoSEQ multiplex PCR, and TCRdb holds only the in-frame ones, with some missing. The table records roughly 71,000 clones, 76% of them present only once. The starting material was CD4+ T cells from PBMCs cultured with HCoV-OC43 spike peptides, obtained after COVID-19 vaccination. Subset in this sample: HCoV-OC43 spike overlapping peptide pool stimulation. The receptors here all came from a human donor who received a COVID-19 vaccine.

This sequence joins TRBV18 and TRBJ2-4; D unresolved. The ends were cut back, 0 bases at V and 8 bases at J, with 11 bases in the middle. Germline CDR1 KGHSH, CDR2 LQKENI. The CDR3 consists of 14 residues. The CDR3 nucleotides read TGTGCCAGCTCACCACCGGGAACCCAAGACATTCAGTACTTC. Protein sequence: CASSPPGTQDIQYF.

The genes are TRBV11-2 and TRBJ1-5, with 7 nucleotides matching TRBD1. The J segment lost 1 base and the V segment lost 5 bases, leaving 11 bases of the junction unmatched. Germline V gene data show CDR1 as SGHAT and CDR2 as FQNNGV. This CDR3 is 17 amino acids long. CDR3 DNA sequence: TGTGCCAGCAGCGCAGGGAGGGGGCAGTTAAGCAATCAGCCCCAGCATTTT. It is translated as CASSAGRGQLSNQPQHF.

This chain uses TRBV15 with TRBJ1-5; D remains unclear. The CDR3 totals 16 residues. Germline lookup yields CDR1 LNHNV and CDR2 YYDKDF (reference sequence). V lost 3 bases and J lost 4, with 16 bases in between. This CDR3 is CATSSADWGRNQPQHF. The DNA of the CDR3 is TGTGCCACCAGCAGTGCTGATTGGGGAAGGAATCAGCCCCAGCATTTT.

The genes are TRBV3-1 (or the pseudogene TRBV3-2) and TRBJ1-3; no clear D gene. Trimming removed 2 bases at V and 3 bases at J, with 5 bases between. Germline assignment: CDR1 LGHDT and CDR2 YNNKEL (reference sequence). The CDR3 length is 13 residues. The DNA for the CDR3 is TGTGCCAGCAGCCAACGCAGTGGAAACACCATATATTTT. This codes for CASSQRSGNTIYF.

V gene TRBV14 combines with J gene TRBJ1-5, with TRBD1 matching 7 bases. This CDR3 spans 13 amino acids. Germline loops: CDR1 SGHDN, CDR2 FVKESK. V trimming: 5 bases; J trimming: 5 bases; junction bases outside the gene matches: 3. The CDR3 DNA reads as TGTGCCAGCAGCAGGGGGCTGGATCAGCCCCAGCATTTT. Protein: CASSRGLDQPQHF.

This clone has a single count. CDR3 in DNA: TGTGCCAGCAGTTCTCGATCGGACCGCTATGGCTACACCTTC. This translates into CASSSRSDRYGYTF. The chain recombines TRBV6-2 or TRBV6-3 with TRBJ1-2, with D uncertain. V was clipped by 4 bases and J by 4 bases, with 13 bases between them. The CDR3 has 14 amino acids. Germline loops: CDR1 MNHEY, CDR2 SVGEGT.

The V gene is TRBV6-4, the J gene TRBJ1-1; D is perhaps TRBD1 (6 bases). This CDR3 is built from 13 residues. V lost 7 bases, J lost 2 bases, and 11 bases lay in between. Germline CDR1 MRHNA, CDR2 SNTAGT. The CDR3 region has the DNA TGTGCCAGCAAAGTGGACAGTAACACTGAAGCTTTCTTT. The encoded protein is CASKVDSNTEAFF.

The J gene is TRBJ1-1, the V gene TRBV7-9, with D unresolved. This CDR3 region has 12 residues. The V end was cut by 4 bases, the J end by 11 bases, with 14 bases between. Germline V gives CDR1 SEHNR, CDR2 FQNEAQ (reference sequence). This CDR3 is CASSSRPLGAFF. For the CDR3, the DNA is TGTGCCAGCAGCTCGCGGCCCTTGGGGGCTTTCTTT.

A remark on this clone: One end of the junction is discordant with germline, which a read error may explain. The rearrangement uses TRBV5-8 and TRBJ1-1, with 8 bases fitting TRBD1. The germline V gene encodes CDR1 SGHTS and CDR2 YDEGEE. The CDR3 is 15 amino acids. The CDR3 loop is CASPYAGQGDTEAFF. Here the CDR3 DNA reads TGTGCCAGCCCCTACGCCGGACAGGGTGATACTGAAGCCTTCTTT.

CDR3 sequence reads: CSAGPGTQYF. The CDR3 DNA reads TGCAGTGCAGGGCCGGGAACGCAGTATTTT. V is TRBV20-1 and J is TRBJ2-3, with D maybe TRBD2 (5 bases). This CDR3 is 10 amino acids long. Germline CDR1 reads DFQATT; CDR2 reads SNEGSKA (reference sequence). V was shortened by 6 bases and J by 9 bases, with 10 bases between the two germline ends.

The chain carries TRBV7-2 and TRBJ1-1; D might be TRBD1 (5 bases). The V and J ends lost 1 base and 2 bases respectively, with 11 bases between them. This CDR3 region has 15 residues. CDR1 SGHTA and CDR2 FQGNSA come from the germline V gene. The CDR3 bases are TGTGCCAGCAGCTTAGGGTTTCAGGGTAACACTGAAGCTTTCTTT. Protein: CASSLGFQGNTEAFF.

The chain recombines TRBV2 with TRBJ1-6; no clear D gene. This CDR3 has 15 residues. V lost 3 bases and J lost 8, with 14 bases in between. Per the germline V gene, CDR1 is SNHLY and CDR2 is FYNNEI. CDR3 amino acids: CASSEESQKYSPLHF. The CDR3 DNA reads as TGTGCCAGCAGTGAGGAATCCCAGAAATATTCACCCCTCCACTTT.

The rearrangement joins TRBV6-5 to TRBJ1-6; 7 positions agree with TRBD1. Germline V gives CDR1 MNHEY, CDR2 SVGAGI. This CDR3 region has 15 residues. The V segment lost 0 bases and the J segment 8 bases; nucleotides outside the gene matches: 4. The CDR3 DNA reads as TGTGCCAGCAGTTACTCCGGGACAGCGGATTCACCCCTCCACTTT. Amino acids: CASSYSGTADSPLHF.

The V and J genes are TRBV29-1 and TRBJ2-1; 8 nucleotides agree with TRBD2. The CDR3 runs 18 residues. Germline-derived CDR1 and CDR2 are SQVTM and ANQGSEA. V gave up 2 bases and J gave up 4 bases; unmatched junction bases: 16. CDR3 sequence reads: CSVEPPLGTRVLYNEQFF. The CDR3 bases are TGCAGCGTTGAACCCCCCTTAGGGACTAGAGTCCTTTACAATGAGCAGTTCTTC.

The chain is built from TRBV19 and TRBJ2-1; D gene ambiguous. Trimming removed 5 bases at V and 5 bases at J, with 10 bases between. CDR1 and CDR2 from the germline V gene are LNHDA and SQIVND (reference sequence). The CDR3 totals 13 residues. As DNA, the CDR3 is TGTGCCAGTAGTCAGACCCCTCACAATGAGCAGTTCTTC. Its translation: CASSQTPHNEQFF.

V usage is TRBV11-3 and J usage is TRBJ2-7; D perhaps matches TRBD1 (6 bases). The length of the CDR3 is 19 residues. Germline CDR1 SGHNT, CDR2 YENEEA. V was trimmed by 2 bases and J by 1 base, leaving 24 bases between them. CDR3 loop: CASSLWEWGHSNISYEQYV. CDR3 coding DNA: TGTGCCAGCAGCTTATGGGAATGGGGGCACAGCAACATTTCCTACGAGCAGTACGTC.

The chain carries TRBV9 and TRBJ1-2, with TRBD1 matching 7 bases. Losses at the gene ends were 0 bases for V and 4 bases for J; bases not matched to a gene: 3. The CDR3 runs to 14 residues. CDR1 and CDR2 (germline): SGDLS, YYNGEE. CDR3 sequence reads: CASSVVAGGYGYTF. In DNA form, the CDR3 reads TGTGCCAGCAGCGTAGTGGCAGGGGGCTATGGCTACACCTTC.

There are a few counts of this clone. V and J are TRBV3-1 (or the pseudogene TRBV3-2) and TRBJ1-2; possibly TRBD1 for D (6 bases). The CDR3 is 17 residues long. V lost 0 bases to trimming and J lost 0 bases, with 14 bases between them. Germline CDR1 and CDR2: LGHDT and YNNKEL (reference sequence). The CDR3 spells CASSQEGGSPANYGYTF. In DNA, the CDR3 is TGTGCCAGCAGCCAAGAAGGGGGGAGCCCTGCTAACTATGGCTACACCTTC.